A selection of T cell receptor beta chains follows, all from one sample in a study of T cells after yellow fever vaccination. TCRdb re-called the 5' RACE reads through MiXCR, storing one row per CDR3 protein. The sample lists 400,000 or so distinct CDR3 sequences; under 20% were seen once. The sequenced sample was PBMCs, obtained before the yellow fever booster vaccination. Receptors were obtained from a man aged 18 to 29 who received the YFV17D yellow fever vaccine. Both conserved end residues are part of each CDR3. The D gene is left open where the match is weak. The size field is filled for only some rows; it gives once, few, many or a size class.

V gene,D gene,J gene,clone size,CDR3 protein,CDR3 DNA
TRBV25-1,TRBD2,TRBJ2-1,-,CASSISGAGANYNEQFF,TGTGCCAGCAGTATTAGCGGAGCGGGGGCCAATTACAATGAGCAGTTCTTC
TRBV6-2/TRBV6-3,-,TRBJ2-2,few,CASSYTQHGELFF,TGTGCCAGCAGTTACACCCAGCACGGGGAGCTGTTTTTT
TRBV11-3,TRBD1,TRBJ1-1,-,CASSLLRDSEAFF,TGTGCCAGCAGCTTACTCCGGGACAGCGAAGCTTTCTTT
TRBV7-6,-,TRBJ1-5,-,CASSPQTTYSNQPQHF,TGTGCCAGCAGCCCCCAGACAACTTATAGCAATCAGCCCCAGCATTTT
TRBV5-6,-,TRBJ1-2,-,CASSLVGEDYGYTF,TGTGCCAGCAGCTTGGTTGGGGAGGACTATGGCTACACCTTC
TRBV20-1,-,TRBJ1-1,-,CSARGMGFGQGTEAFF,TGCAGTGCTAGGGGTATGGGGTTTGGGCAGGGCACTGAAGCTTTCTTT
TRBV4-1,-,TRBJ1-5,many,CASSQGASANQPQHF,TGCGCCAGCAGCCAGGGGGCCAGCGCTAATCAGCCCCAGCATTTT
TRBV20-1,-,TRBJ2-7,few,CSAVDGRGPYEQYF,TGCAGTGCTGTGGATGGGCGGGGTCCCTACGAGCAGTACTTC
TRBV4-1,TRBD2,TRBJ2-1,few,CASSQETESGGARYEQFF,TGCGCCAGCAGCCAAGAGACGGAGAGCGGGGGGGCCCGGTATGAGCAGTTCTTC
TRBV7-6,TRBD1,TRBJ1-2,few,CASRPTTGEYGYTF,TGTGCCAGCAGACCAACGACAGGGGAATATGGCTACACCTTC
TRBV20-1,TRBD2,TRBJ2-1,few,CSARPQLGTSGGPTSYNEQFF,TGCAGTGCTAGACCCCAACTCGGCACTAGCGGGGGACCGACCTCCTACAATGAGCAGTTCTTC
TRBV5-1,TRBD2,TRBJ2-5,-,CASSLGPAGQQETQYF,TGCGCCAGCAGCTTGGGACCAGCGGGGCAACAAGAGACCCAGTACTTC
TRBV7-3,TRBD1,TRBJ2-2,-,CASSSRDRAGELFF,TGTGCCAGCAGCTCCCGGGACAGGGCCGGGGAGCTGTTTTTT